The present T cell receptor (beta chain) was sequenced within a study of CD8 T cells in ankylosing spondylitis. This clonotype was observed a few times. Its specificity is not known. TCRdb called the 5' RACE reads again in MiXCR, with one record for every CDR3 protein. The table shows over 200,000 distinct CDR3 sequences, with about 10% occurring only once. Study-wide findings and caveats: With a CD8+ phenotype, disease-linked clones were relatively rare in peripheral blood.

CDR3 length: 16 amino acids. V lost 0 bases and J 0 bases, leaving 9 bases between the germline ends. The germline V gene encodes CDR1 SGHDT and CDR2 YYEEEE. Sequenced material: blood, either unsorted or a sorted T cell fraction (not recorded which). This TCR was recovered from a male donor with ankylosing spondylitis or in good health (not recorded which). V and J are TRBV5-6 and TRBJ2-2; D not certain. The CDR3 bases are TGTGCCAGCAGCTTGGTTCCGCAGCCGAACACCGGGGAGCTGTTTTTT. Its translation: CASSLVPQPNTGELFF. Using reference TRBV5-6 and TRBJ2-2 for the parts outside the CDR3, the full variable domain is DAGVTQSPTHLIKTRGQQVTLRCSPKSGHDTVSWYQQALGQGPQFIFQYYEEEERQRGNFPDRFSGHQFPNYSSELNVNALLLGDSALYLCASSLVPQPNTGELFFGEGSRLTVL.